This TCR beta chain was profiled in a study of early T cells in non-severe SARS-CoV-2 infection. Looking at the study overall: Investigators sequenced bulk RNA drawn from unsorted whole blood, and chains remained unpaired. Whole-study results and caveats: Matching against VDJdb likely underestimated virus-specific expansions, favoring anti-spike CD8.

This clonotype was counted at least ten times. Its antigen remains unidentified. This CDR3 region has 15 residues. The germline V gene has CDR1 LGHNA and CDR2 YSLEER. V was shortened by 0 bases and J by 3 bases, with 11 bases between the two germline ends. Molecules of cDNA were individually given unique molecular identifiers that were attached to them. TCRdb analysed the 5' RACE reads with MiXCR anew, one entry per CDR3 protein. The sample includes around 44,000 distinct CDR3 sequences, 6% to 8% of them seen just once. The receptor comes from an adult who was a healthcare worker with PCR-confirmed SARS-CoV-2 infection or an uninfected control (not recorded which). The sample was whole blood. V and J are TRBV4-3 and TRBJ1-2; D not certain. CDR3 in DNA: TGCGCCAGCAGCCAAGACCCCGACACTGACTATGGCTACACCTTC. This gives the protein CASSQDPDTDYGYTF.